A single sample is the source of the 2 T cell receptor beta chains below, sequenced in a study of response to subunit inactivated influenza vaccine. Using its own MiXCR run on the RT-PCR reads, TCRdb lists one record per CDR3 protein. Here the sample spans approximately 500,000 distinct CDR3 sequences, approximately 15% being singletons. Sequences were derived from PBMCs from blood, sampled 11 to 12 days after vaccination. The source is a man between 50 and 59 years old who received an inactivated influenza vaccine.

The rearrangement links TRBV4-2 to TRBJ1-5; the D is unclear. CDR1 LGHNA and CDR2 YNFKEQ come from the germline V gene. Trimming shortened V by 3 bases and J by 3 bases, and 9 bases separated the two germline ends. This CDR3 spans 14 amino acids. CDR3 DNA sequence: TGTGCCAGCAGCCATACAGAGTCCAATCAGCCCCAGCATTTT. This gives the protein CASSHTESNQPQHF.

This clonotype was seen more than once but under ten times. This chain links TRBV6-1 with TRBJ1-1, with D maybe TRBD1 (5 bases). Germline V CDR1 and CDR2: MNHNS, SASEGT. This CDR3 region has 14 residues. V lost 0 bases and J lost 5, with 10 bases in between. The CDR3 loop is CASSEARGNTEAFF. The DNA for the CDR3 is TGTGCCAGCAGTGAAGCCCGGGGGAATACTGAAGCTTTCTTT.